A selection of T cell receptor beta chains follows, all from one sample in a study of STAT5B mutations in CD4+ large granular lymphocyte leukemia. Sequenced by immunoSEQ multiplex PCR; TCRdb stores in-frame clones only, minus some. The sample has 40,000 or so clones, around 75% seen once; the top ten hold approximately 0.53%. The material sequenced was CD4+ T cells from blood buffy coats. These receptors all come from a human donor in good health. CDR3s include the opening cysteine and the closing phenylalanine or tryptophan. Fields, in order: D gene, V gene, J gene, clone size, CDR3 DNA, CDR3 protein. D genes are given only for firm matches. Clone sizes are given selectively: once, few, many, or a class where the clone is expanded.

TRBD1	TRBV6-5	TRBJ1-1	-	TGTGCCAGCAGGGAACGGACAGGGGTTGTGACTGAAGCTTTCTTT	CASRERTGVVTEAFF
TRBD2	TRBV7-7	TRBJ2-1	few	TGTGCTAGCAGCCTCGCTAGCGGGGGCAACAATGAGCAGTTCTTC	CASSLASGGNNEQFF
TRBD2	TRBV5-1	TRBJ2-3	-	TGCGCCAGCAGCCCCGGGGCTAGCGGGAGCACAGATACGCAGTATTTT	CASSPGASGSTDTQYF
TRBD1	TRBV5-1	TRBJ2-5	-	TGCGCCAGCAGCTGGCCCCCGACAGGGGGACCTCTATTTCAAGAGACCCAGTACTTC	CASSWPPTGGPLFQETQYF
-	TRBV7-3	TRBJ1-2	-	TGTGCCAGCAGCTTATCTTCTAACTATGGCTACACCTTC	CASSLSSNYGYTF
-	TRBV7-9	TRBJ2-5	-	TGTGCCAGCAGCTTATGGAACAGAGTCCAAGAGACCCAGTACTTC	CASSLWNRVQETQYF
-	TRBV18	TRBJ2-7	-	TGTGCCAGCTCACGGTCTCCCAGGAAGTACGAGCAGTACTTC	CASSRSPRKYEQYF
-	TRBV5-1	TRBJ1-6	-	TGCGCCAGCAGCCCGGAGGGCGATTGGTCACCCCTCCACTTT	CASSPEGDWSPLHF
-	TRBV2	TRBJ2-2	-	TGTGCCATCCAGATCCAGCTTGCCCTGAACACCGGGGAGCTGTTTTTT	CAIQIQLALNTGELFF
-	TRBV5-1	TRBJ1-5	-	TGCGCCAGCAGCGAGGACCTTCGAAGCAATCAGCCCCAGCATTTT	CASSEDLRSNQPQHF
-	TRBV7-2	TRBJ2-1	few	TGTGCCAGCAGCGGAAGGCTGGCCTACAATGAGCAGTTCTTC	CASSGRLAYNEQFF
-	TRBV5-1	TRBJ2-1	-	TGCGCCAGGGACGTCATTAGAGTCTACAATGAGCAGTTCTTC	CARDVIRVYNEQFF
TRBD2	TRBV5-4	TRBJ2-3	-	TGTGCCAGCAGCTTGGCGGGACTAGCGGGAGTCCGCACAGATACGCAGTATTTT	CASSLAGLAGVRTDTQYF
-	TRBV5-4	TRBJ1-3	few	TGTGCCAGCAGCATGCATGGAAACACCATATATTTT	CASSMHGNTIYF
TRBD2	TRBV27	TRBJ2-5	-	TGTGCCAGCAGTTCCGGAGCTAGCGGGAGATCTGAGACCCAGTACTTC	CASSSGASGRSETQYF
-	TRBV11-3	TRBJ1-2	-	TGTGCCAGCAGCTCCTACTTGGGCACTAACTATGGCTACACCTTC	CASSSYLGTNYGYTF
TRBD1	TRBV7-6	TRBJ2-1	-	TGTGCCAGCAGCCTGGGACAGGACTCCTACAATGAGCAGTTCTTC	CASSLGQDSYNEQFF
TRBD2	TRBV15	TRBJ2-7	-	TGTGCCACCAGCAGAGATACGGGGGGAGCGCAGTACTTC	CATSRDTGGAQYF
-	TRBV7-8	TRBJ1-6	-	TGTGCCAGCAGCTTCGGGACTGTTTCACCCCTCCACTTT	CASSFGTVSPLHF
-	TRBV7-2	TRBJ2-2	-	TGTGCCAGCAGCATGGGGGTCACCGGGGAGCTGTTTTTT	CASSMGVTGELFF
-	TRBV7-9	TRBJ1-6	-	TGTGCCAGCAGCTCCGACTCACCCCTCCACTTT	CASSSDSPLHF
-	TRBV7-9	TRBJ1-1	few	TGTGCCAGCAGCTCCCAGGGTGAAGCTTTCTTT	CASSSQGEAFF
-	TRBV7-9	TRBJ2-2	few	TGTGCCAGCAGCTTAAGTCAGGACTACACCGGGGAGCTGTTTTTT	CASSLSQDYTGELFF
TRBD1	TRBV18	TRBJ1-2	few	TGTGCCAGCTCACTCGGGACAGGGAAGGGCGGCTACACCTTC	CASSLGTGKGGYTF
TRBD1	TRBV6-5	TRBJ2-1	-	TGTGCCAGCAGTGAACCGGGACAGGGGCTAGGGCAGTTCTTC	CASSEPGQGLGQFF
-	TRBV6-6	TRBJ2-3	-	TGTGCCAGCAACCTCCCTGCCTCCACGCAGTATTTT	CASNLPASTQYF
TRBD2	TRBV7-9	TRBJ2-5	-	TGTGCCAGCAGCTTACGTAGCGGGGGGGCCGGGGAGACCCAGTACTTC	CASSLRSGGAGETQYF
-	TRBV27	TRBJ1-6	-	TGTGCCAGCAGTGCCCAAATCCTCAGACCCCTCCACTTT	CASSAQILRPLHF
TRBD2	TRBV29-1	TRBJ2-7	-	TGCAGCGTTGTGGGGTTAGCGGGGGGCTACGAGCAGTACTTC	CSVVGLAGGYEQYF
TRBD1	TRBV15	TRBJ1-2	-	TGTGCCACCAGCAGAGGGTCTCAGGGGGCGAAGGGCTACACCTTC	CATSRGSQGAKGYTF
TRBD2	TRBV7-2	TRBJ2-1	-	TGTGCCAGCAGCTTACGGCTAGCGGGATTAAGCTCCTACAATGAGCAGTTCTTC	CASSLRLAGLSSYNEQFF
TRBD2	TRBV5-1	TRBJ2-3	-	TGCGCCAGCAGCCGAGACCCTAGCGGGGGGACAGATACGCAGTATTTT	CASSRDPSGGTDTQYF
TRBD2	TRBV7-2	TRBJ2-2	-	TGTGCCAGCAGCCAAAGGGACTACCACACCGGGGAGCTGTTTTTT	CASSQRDYHTGELFF
TRBD2	TRBV7-7	TRBJ2-6	few	TGTGCTAGCAGCTTAGACACTAGCGGGAGTGTTGGGGCCAACGTCCTGACTTTC	CASSLDTSGSVGANVLTF
-	TRBV15	TRBJ2-2	-	TGTGCCACCAGCAGAGATATAGGCAGGGAGAACACCGGGGAGCTGTTTTTT	CATSRDIGRENTGELFF
TRBD1	TRBV27	TRBJ2-7	-	TGTGCCAGCAGTGTATCGGGACAGGGGGTCTACGAGCAGTACTTC	CASSVSGQGVYEQYF
-	TRBV7-2	TRBJ2-7	-	TGTGCCAGCAGCTTAGGCCCTTCCTACGAGCAGTACTTC	CASSLGPSYEQYF
TRBD2	TRBV5-1	TRBJ2-3	-	TGCGCCAGCAGCGCCGCCTTAGCGGGAGTAACAGATACGCAGTATTTT	CASSAALAGVTDTQYF